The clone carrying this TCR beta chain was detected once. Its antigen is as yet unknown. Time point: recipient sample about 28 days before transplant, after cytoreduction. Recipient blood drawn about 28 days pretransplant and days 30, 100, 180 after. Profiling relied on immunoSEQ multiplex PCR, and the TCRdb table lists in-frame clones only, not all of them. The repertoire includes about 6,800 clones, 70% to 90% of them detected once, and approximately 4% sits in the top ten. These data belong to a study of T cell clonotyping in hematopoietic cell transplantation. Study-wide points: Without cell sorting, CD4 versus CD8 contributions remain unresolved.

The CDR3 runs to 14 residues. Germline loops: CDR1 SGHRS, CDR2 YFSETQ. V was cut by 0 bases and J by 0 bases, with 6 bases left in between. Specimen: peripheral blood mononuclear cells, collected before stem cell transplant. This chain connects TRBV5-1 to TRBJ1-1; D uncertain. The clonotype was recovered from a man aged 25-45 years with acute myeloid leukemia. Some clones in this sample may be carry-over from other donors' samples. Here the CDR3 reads CASSLASLNTEAFF. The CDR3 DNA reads TGCGCCAGCAGCTTGGCCAGTCTGAACACTGAAGCTTTCTTT.